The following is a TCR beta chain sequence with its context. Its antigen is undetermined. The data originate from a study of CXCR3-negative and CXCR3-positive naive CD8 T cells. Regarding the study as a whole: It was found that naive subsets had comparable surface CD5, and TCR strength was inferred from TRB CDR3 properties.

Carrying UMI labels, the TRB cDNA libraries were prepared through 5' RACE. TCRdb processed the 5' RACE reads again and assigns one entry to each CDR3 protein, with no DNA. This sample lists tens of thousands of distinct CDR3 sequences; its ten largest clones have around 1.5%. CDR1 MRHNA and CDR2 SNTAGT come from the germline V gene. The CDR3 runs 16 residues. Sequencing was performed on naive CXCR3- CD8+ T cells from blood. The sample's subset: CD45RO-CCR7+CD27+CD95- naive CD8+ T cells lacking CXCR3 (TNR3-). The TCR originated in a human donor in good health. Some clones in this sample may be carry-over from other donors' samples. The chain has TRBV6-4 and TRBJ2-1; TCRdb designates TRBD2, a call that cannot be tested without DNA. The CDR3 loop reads CASSSQGSGGPDEQFF.